This TCR beta chain was recovered during a study of control samples from healthy donors and cancer patients. The CDR3 contains 14 residues. The junction had 5 bases not matched to a gene; V was cut back by 4 bases and J by 2 bases. Germline-derived CDR1 and CDR2 are SGHRS and YFSETQ. Some clones are missing from TCRdb's copy, which holds only in-frame ones; the method was immunoSEQ multiplex PCR. The repertoire includes fewer than 90,000 clones, roughly 94% of them detected once, and around 6.5% sits in the top ten. Sequenced material: blood. This chain links TRBV5-1 with TRBJ2-5; 7 bases match TRBD1. The sequence was obtained from a woman in her thirties or forties in good health. This chain's CDR3 is CASSPGQVQETQYF. CDR3 DNA: TGCGCCAGCAGCCCCGGACAGGTACAAGAGACCCAGTACTTC.